The clone carrying this T cell receptor beta chain was seen once. Amplification used 60 Vbeta primers and 13 Jbeta primers. Profiled with immunoSEQ multiplex PCR; TCRdb holds only in-frame clones, not every one. The repertoire holds roughly 110,000 clones, with roughly 77% as singletons. This record belongs to a study of cytomegalovirus exposure and HLA in healthy donors. Sequenced: PBMCs. The source is a man aged 40-50 years in good health and CMV-seronegative.

The CDR3 reads CASSQGWTGGFGELFF. DNA for the CDR3: TGTGCCAGTAGCCAGGGGTGGACAGGGGGCTTCGGGGAGCTGTTTTTT. The J gene is TRBJ2-2, the V gene TRBV19; 11 bases fit TRBD1. Trimming cost V 6 bases and J 7 bases; bases outside gene matches: 10. Germline assignment: CDR1 LNHDA and CDR2 SQIVND (reference sequence). The CDR3 is 16 residues long.